The clone carrying this TCR beta chain showed up just a few times. The data were taken from a study of T cells in Graves' hyperthyroidism and ophthalmopathy. Overall study: Peripheral blood was secured at the point of initial diagnosis, before any treatment.

RNA transcripts were the template for amplifying TCR beta CDR3 regions. TCR CDR3 regions were first amplified by RT-PCR with HTBI primers. TCRdb analysed the multiplex PCR reads with MiXCR anew, one entry per CDR3 protein. The table lists 490,000 or so distinct CDR3 sequences, 20% of them singletons. Sequencing input: blood. This sequence was found in a man aged 35 to 55 with Graves' ophthalmopathy.

The CDR3 nucleotides read TGCAGTGCTAGATCCTTCTTAGGGACTAACTACAATGAGCAGTTCTTC. It translates to CSARSFLGTNYNEQFF. The chain couples TRBV20-1 to TRBJ2-1; 7 bases fit TRBD2. CDR3 size: 16 residues. Germline values: CDR1 DFQATT, CDR2 SNEGSKA (reference sequence). Trimming cost V 2 bases and J 3 bases; bases outside gene matches: 10.